A single sample is the source of the 16 T cell receptor beta chains below, sequenced in a study of cytomegalovirus exposure and HLA in healthy donors (dated by TCRdb to 2017 to 2019). The library was prepared using the immunoSEQ multiplex PCR assay. For the multiplex PCR, a mixture combining 60 forward primers for TCR Vbeta segments and 13 reverse primers for TCR Jbeta segments was used. The immuneACCESS repertoire file appears here via TCRdb, limited to in-frame rearrangements. These files lack a portion of the clones; in checked studies, under half of the deficit traces to unresolved V genes, and the cause of the others is not known. This sample holds 100,000 to 150,000 clones; roughly 15% were observed only once. The top ten hold approximately 2.9% of the sample. Sample: PBMCs. These receptors all come from a female donor in good health and CMV-seropositive.

This chain's CDR3 is CASSQRDWGNEQFF. The DNA for the CDR3 is TGCGCCAGCAGCCAGCGGGACTGGGGCAATGAGCAGTTCTTC. The chain links TRBV4-3 to TRBJ2-1; possibly TRBD2 for D (6 bases). There are 14 residues in the CDR3. The V end lost 3 bases, the J end lost 6 bases, and 12 bases lay between the germline ends. CDR1 is LGHNA, CDR2 YSLEER, per germline.

This chain connects TRBV19 to TRBJ1-1, with unresolved D. Germline-derived CDR1 and CDR2 are LNHDA and SQIVND (reference sequence). Trimming left V 3 bases short and J 1 base short, with 18 bases between. This CDR3 is 17 amino acids long. CDR3 nucleotide sequence: TGTGCCAGTAGTATTTGGCAGGCCGCATATAAGAACACTGAAGCTTTCTTT. Encoded protein: CASSIWQAAYKNTEAFF.

This clone was counted only a few times. This chain joins TRBV30 and TRBJ2-2, with D unresolved. There are 14 residues in the CDR3. Germline V CDR1 and CDR2: GTSNPN, SVGIG (reference sequence). Trimming shortened V by 0 bases and J by 6 bases, and 11 bases separated the two germline ends. The CDR3 loop is CAWSVDPRAGELFF. The CDR3 coding sequence is TGTGCCTGGAGTGTAGACCCCCGGGCCGGGGAGCTGTTTTTT. The complete variable domain, with remaining parts taken from reference TRBV30 and TRBJ2-2, reads SQTIHQWPATLVQPVGSPLSLECTVEGTSNPNLYWYRQAAGRGLQLLFYSVGIGQISSEVPQNLSASRPQDRQFILSSKKLLLSDSGFYLCAWSVDPRAGELFFGEGSRLTVL.

This clone showed up just a few times. V usage is TRBV6-5 and J usage is TRBJ2-7; a weak D match, TRBD2 (5 bases). CDR3 size: 14 residues. Between the trimmed V and J ends, which lost 0 bases and 1 base, there was a span of 7 bases. Germline CDR1 reads MNHEY; CDR2 reads SVGAGI. In DNA, the CDR3 is TGTGCCAGCAGTTACTCAAGACTATCCTACGAGCAGTACTTC. It is translated as CASSYSRLSYEQYF.

This clone has just a few counts. This chain uses TRBV4-1 with TRBJ2-7; no definite D call. The CDR3 is made up of 15 amino acids. Per germline, CDR1 MGHRA and CDR2 YSYEKL. V was pared by 0 bases and J by 3 bases, with 12 bases between. For the CDR3, the DNA is TGCGCCAGCAGCCAAGATAATAGAAGATTCTACGAGCAGTACTTC. Translating it yields CASSQDNRRFYEQYF.

The rearrangement links TRBV5-1 to TRBJ2-1, with 9 bases matching TRBD2. Germline trimming cut 1 base from V and 4 bases from J; bases unmatched to any gene: 9. The CDR3 is made up of 17 amino acids. Germline-derived CDR1 and CDR2 are SGHRS and YFSETQ. The CDR3 loop reads CASSLLSAGGKYNEQFF. DNA for the CDR3: TGCGCCAGCAGCTTGTTATCGGCGGGGGGGAAGTACAATGAGCAGTTCTTC.

The rearrangement joins TRBV5-6 to TRBJ2-1, with 11 bases aligning to TRBD2. V lost 4 bases and J lost 9; bases outside the gene matches: 15. CDR1 and CDR2 from the germline V gene are SGHDT and YYEEEE. The CDR3 totals 17 residues. CDR3 in amino acids: CASSPIKTSGSKVEQFF. The CDR3 bases are TGTGCCAGCAGCCCCATAAAAACTAGCGGGAGTAAGGTTGAGCAGTTCTTC.

This clone was found a few times. As DNA, the CDR3 is TGTGCCAGCAGCTTACCAGGGGAAGCTTTCTTT. This codes for CASSLPGEAFF. The chain combines TRBV7-9 with TRBJ1-1; possible D gene TRBD1, 5 bases. The CDR3 sequence is 11 residues long. Germline V gives CDR1 SEHNR, CDR2 FQNEAQ (reference sequence). V was trimmed by 2 bases and J by 8 bases, leaving 6 bases between them.

This clone was observed a handful of times. J is TRBJ2-6 and V is TRBV5-5; maybe TRBD2 (6 bases). The V end lost 2 bases, the J end lost 12 bases, and 15 bases lay between the germline ends. This CDR3 comprises 14 residues. The V gene's germline CDR1 is SGHKS and CDR2 YYEKEE (reference sequence). CDR3 sequence reads: CASSFPGSQSVLTF. The CDR3, as DNA: TGTGCCAGCAGCTTCCCCGGGAGCCAAAGCGTCCTGACTTTC.

This clone occurred a few times. The J gene is TRBJ2-5, the V gene TRBV11-3, with 8 bases aligning to TRBD2. The CDR3 totals 13 residues. Germline CDR1 is SGHNT and CDR2 is YENEEA. After removal of 5 bases from V and 5 bases from J, the junction contained 4 bases not matched to a gene. The CDR3 region is CASSQSGGETQYF. CDR3 sequence (DNA): TGTGCCAGCAGCCAGTCGGGAGGGGAGACCCAGTACTTC.

Worth noting for this clone: An end of the junction differs from the germline gene, which may be a read error. The chain combines TRBV29-1 with TRBJ1-2, with D possibly being TRBD1 (5 bases). The CDR3 is 12 amino acids. The germline gives CDR1 SQVTM, CDR2 ANQGSEA. CDR3 in amino acids: CRVENRLYGYTF. The CDR3 coding sequence is TGCAGAGTTGAAAACAGGTTGTATGGCTACACCTTC.

The V gene is TRBV5-4, the J gene TRBJ2-2, with 7 bases fitting TRBD2. With 3 bases clipped from V and 4 bases from J, the junction kept 12 bases outside the gene matches. Germline CDR1 reads SGHNT; CDR2 reads YYREEE (reference sequence). The CDR3 runs 17 residues. CDR3 protein: CASSSGGVRAGTGELFF. DNA of the CDR3: TGTGCCAGCAGCTCGGGAGGCGTCAGGGCGGGCACCGGGGAGCTGTTTTTT.

The chain links TRBV6-1 to TRBJ2-7; D is uncertain. Germline V gene data show CDR1 as MNHNS and CDR2 as SASEGT. The CDR3 is made up of 12 amino acids. The V and J ends lost 6 bases and 0 bases respectively, with 6 bases between them. For the CDR3, the DNA is TGTGCCAGCAGAATAGCCTCCTACGAGCAGTACTTC. It codes for CASRIASYEQYF.

DNA of the CDR3: TGTGCCAGCCGTTCAGGGACTAGGATTTACAATGAGCAGTTCTTC. As protein: CASRSGTRIYNEQFF. J is TRBJ2-1 and V is TRBV28, with 8 bases that match TRBD2. Germline V gives CDR1 MDHEN, CDR2 SYDVKM. V lost 8 bases and J lost 4; bases outside the gene matches: 10. This CDR3 spans 15 amino acids.

The rearrangement links TRBV18 to TRBJ2-7, with 8 bases that match TRBD2. CDR3 length: 14 residues. Germline V gene sequence: CDR1 KGHSH, CDR2 LQKENI. J lost 5 bases, V lost 3 bases, and 6 bases had no gene match. As DNA, the CDR3 is TGTGCCAGCTCACCCACAGCGGGAGTCCACGAGCAGTACTTC. This sequence encodes CASSPTAGVHEQYF.

V is TRBV13 and J is TRBJ2-5; a weak D match, TRBD2 (6 bases). The CDR3 spans 16 residues. In germline, CDR1 is PRHDT, CDR2 FYEKMQ (reference sequence). V was pared by 4 bases and J by 1 base, with 16 bases between. The CDR3 region is CASSSAVGGPQETQYF. The CDR3 bases are TGTGCCAGCAGCTCCGCCGTCGGGGGACCCCAAGAGACCCAGTACTTC.